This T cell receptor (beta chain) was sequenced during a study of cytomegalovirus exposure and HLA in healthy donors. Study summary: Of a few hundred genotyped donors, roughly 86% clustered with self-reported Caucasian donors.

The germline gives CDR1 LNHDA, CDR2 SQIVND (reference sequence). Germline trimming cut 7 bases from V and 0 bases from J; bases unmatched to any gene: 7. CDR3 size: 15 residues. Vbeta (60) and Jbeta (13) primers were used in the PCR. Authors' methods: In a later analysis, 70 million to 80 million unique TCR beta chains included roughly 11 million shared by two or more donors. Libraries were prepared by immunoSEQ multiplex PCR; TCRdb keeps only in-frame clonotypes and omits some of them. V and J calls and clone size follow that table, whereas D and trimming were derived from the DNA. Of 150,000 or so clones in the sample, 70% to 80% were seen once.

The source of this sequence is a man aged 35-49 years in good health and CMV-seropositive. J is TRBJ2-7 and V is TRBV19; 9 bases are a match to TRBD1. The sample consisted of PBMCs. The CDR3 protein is CASNPGTGYSYEQYF. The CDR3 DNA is TGTGCCAGTAATCCCGGGACAGGGTACTCCTACGAGCAGTACTTC. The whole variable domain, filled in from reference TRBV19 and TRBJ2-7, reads DGGITQSPKYLFRKEGQNVTLSCEQNLNHDAMYWYRQDPGQGLRLIYYSQIVNDFQKGDIAEGYSVSREKKESFPLTVTSAQKNPTAFYLCASNPGTGYSYEQYFGPGTRLTVT.